This T cell receptor (beta chain) appears in the sequencing data of a study of monozygotic twins with inflammatory bowel disease. Findings and limits, study-wide: Healthy twins shared more clonotypes with others than IBD patients, most markedly active ones. Healthy co-twins showed greater TCRbeta diversity (inverse Simpson) than IBD patients.

With respect to this clonotype: Its antigen remains unidentified.

Per the germline V gene, CDR1 is SGHKS and CDR2 is YYEKEE (reference sequence). The CDR3 runs 16 residues. The template switching step added UMIs that contained a 6-nucleotide sample barcode. With the 5' RACE reads reprocessed, TCRdb shows one record per CDR3 protein and no DNA. The table lists approximately 400,000 distinct CDR3 sequences. The chain joins TRBV5-5 to TRBJ2-1; the D call from TCRdb, TRBD2, cannot be confirmed without DNA. Sequencing input: blood. The TCR originated in a human donor with ulcerative colitis or Crohn's disease, or a healthy co-twin of an affected twin (not recorded which). CDR3 sequence: CASIWTGTSVLNEQFF.